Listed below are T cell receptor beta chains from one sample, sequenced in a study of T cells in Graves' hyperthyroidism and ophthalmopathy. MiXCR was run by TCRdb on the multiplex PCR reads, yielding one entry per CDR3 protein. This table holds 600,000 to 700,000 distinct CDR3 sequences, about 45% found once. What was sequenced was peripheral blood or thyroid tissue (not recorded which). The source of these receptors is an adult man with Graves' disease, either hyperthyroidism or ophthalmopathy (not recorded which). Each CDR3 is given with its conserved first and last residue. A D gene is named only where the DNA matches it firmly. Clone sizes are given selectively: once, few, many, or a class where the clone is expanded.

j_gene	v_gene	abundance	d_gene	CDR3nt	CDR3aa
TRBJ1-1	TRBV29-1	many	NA	TGCAGCACCGACCGGGAAGGCACTGAAGCTTTCTTT	CSTDREGTEAFF
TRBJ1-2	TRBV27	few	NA	TGTGCCAGCAGTTTTGGGGCAGGAGACTATGGCTACACCTTC	CASSFGAGDYGYTF
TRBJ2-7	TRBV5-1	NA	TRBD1	TGCGCCAGCAGAGGACAGGGCCACTACGAGCAGTACTTC	CASRGQGHYEQYF
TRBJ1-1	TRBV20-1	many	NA	TGCAGTGCTAGGGAAGGGGGCACTGAAGCTTTCTTT	CSAREGGTEAFF
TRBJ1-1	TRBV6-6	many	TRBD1	TGTGCCAGCAGTTACGACAGGGGTGGGACTGAAGCTTTCTTT	CASSYDRGGTEAFF
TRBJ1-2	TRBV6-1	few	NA	TGTGCCAGCAGGGACAGTTTCGGAGGCTACACCTTC	CASRDSFGGYTF
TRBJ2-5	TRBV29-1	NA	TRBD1	TGCAGCGTTGCCGGGACAGGTCCCGAAGAGACCCAGTACTTC	CSVAGTGPEETQYF
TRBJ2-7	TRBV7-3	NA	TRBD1	TGTGCCAGCAGCTTAGTCGGGACAGGGGCCCACGAGCAGTACTTC	CASSLVGTGAHEQYF
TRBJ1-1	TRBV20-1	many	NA	TGCAGTGCTAGAGGTCAGGATGCCAAATGGGAAGCTTTCTTT	CSARGQDAKWEAFF
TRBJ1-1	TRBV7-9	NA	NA	TGTGCCAGCAGCTTAGTGAGTTTGAACACTGAAGCTTTCTTT	CASSLVSLNTEAFF
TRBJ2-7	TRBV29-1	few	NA	TGCAGCGTCAATCAGGGAGGACAATTCGAGCAGTACTTC	CSVNQGGQFEQYF
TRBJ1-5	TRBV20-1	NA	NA	TGCAGTGAACCAGGGGCCAGGGAGCCCCAGCATTTT	CSEPGAREPQHF
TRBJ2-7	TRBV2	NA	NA	TGTGCCAGCTGCCGGGACGGGTCCTACGAGCAGTACTTC	CASCRDGSYEQYF
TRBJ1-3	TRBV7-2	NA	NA	TGTGCCAGCAGCTTAGCGCGGACCAACTATGGCTACACCATATATTTT	CASSLARTNYGYTIYF
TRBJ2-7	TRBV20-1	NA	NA	TGCAGCACTTTCGAGGGCAGCTCCTACGAGCAGTACTTC	CSTFEGSSYEQYF
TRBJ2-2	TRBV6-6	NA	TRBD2	TGTGCCAGCACGACCCGGGGGGGCCGCACCGGGGAGCTGTTTTTT	CASTTRGGRTGELFF
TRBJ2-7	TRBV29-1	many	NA	TGCAGCGTTGAGGGTATCACCGGGACCGACTCCTACGAGCAGTACTTC	CSVEGITGTDSYEQYF
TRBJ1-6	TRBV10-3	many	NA	TGTGCCATCAGTGAGCAGGGCGGTGATTCACCCCTCCACTTT	CAISEQGGDSPLHF
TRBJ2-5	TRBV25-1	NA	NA	TGTGCCAGCAGTGAATCGGCAGGGAGAGAGACCCAGTACTTC	CASSESAGRETQYF
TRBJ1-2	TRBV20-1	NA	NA	TGCAGTGCTGGGCGGGGTATAGGGTCCACCTTC	CSAGRGIGSTF
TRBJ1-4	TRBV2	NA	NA	TGTGCCAGCAGTTTATGGTTTAATGAAAAACTGTTTTTT	CASSLWFNEKLFF
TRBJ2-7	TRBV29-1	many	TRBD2	TGCAGCGTTGGGGTGACTAGCGGTTCCTACGAGCAGTACTTC	CSVGVTSGSYEQYF
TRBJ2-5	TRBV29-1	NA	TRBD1	TGCAGCGTTCCCAGATCAGGACAGGGGTACCAAGAGACCCAGTACTTC	CSVPRSGQGYQETQYF
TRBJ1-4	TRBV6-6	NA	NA	TGTGCCAGCAAGTTAGCTGCAACTAATGAAAAACTGTTTTTT	CASKLAATNEKLFF
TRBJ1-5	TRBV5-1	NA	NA	TGCGCCAGCAGCTTGGACACGTTTAGCAATCAGCCCCAGCATTTT	CASSLDTFSNQPQHF
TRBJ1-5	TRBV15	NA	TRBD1	TGTGCCACCAGCAGTGGACAGGGGGCCTCCAATCAGCCCCAGCATTTT	CATSSGQGASNQPQHF
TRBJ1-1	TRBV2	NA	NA	TGTGCCAGCAGTTCTCATGGCGGGAGCACTGAAGCTTTCTTT	CASSSHGGSTEAFF
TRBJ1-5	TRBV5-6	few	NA	TGTGCCAGCAGCTTCAGGCTGGGCAATCAGCCCCAGCATTTT	CASSFRLGNQPQHF
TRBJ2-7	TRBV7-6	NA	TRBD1	TGTGCCAGCAGCACCCGGACAGGGCGAAGCTCCTACGAGCAGTACTTC	CASSTRTGRSSYEQYF
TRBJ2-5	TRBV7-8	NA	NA	TGTGCCAGTAGCCCGGGGGTAATCCAAGAGACCCAGTACTTC	CASSPGVIQETQYF
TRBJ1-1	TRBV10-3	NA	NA	TGTGCCACGGTGTCCGGGTGGAGTTTGAACACTGAAGCTTTCTTT	CATVSGWSLNTEAFF
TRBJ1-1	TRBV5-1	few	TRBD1	TGCGCCAGCAATCGGGACAGGGGGCTTACTGAAGCTTTCTTT	CASNRDRGLTEAFF
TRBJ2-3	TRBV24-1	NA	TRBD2	TGTGCCACCAGTGATTTTAATGGGGGGGGAACGCAGTATTTT	CATSDFNGGGTQYF
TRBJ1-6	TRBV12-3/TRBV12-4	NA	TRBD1	TGTGCCAGCAGTCCACACCCGGGACAGGGGGGGCGGTCACCCCTCCACTTT	CASSPHPGQGGRSPLHF
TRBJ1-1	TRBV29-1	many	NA	TGCAGCGTGAAGGACGGACTAACTGAAGCTTTCTTT	CSVKDGLTEAFF
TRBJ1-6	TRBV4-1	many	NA	TGCGCCAGCAGCCAAGCGGGCGGCACCCTCCACTTT	CASSQAGGTLHF
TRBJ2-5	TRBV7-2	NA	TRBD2	TGTGCCAGCAGCGTGGGACTAGCGGGGGCACCCCAGTACTTC	CASSVGLAGAPQYF
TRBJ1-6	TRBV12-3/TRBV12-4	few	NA	TGTGCCAGCAGCCTCCAGAGGGGTTCACCCCTCCACTTT	CASSLQRGSPLHF
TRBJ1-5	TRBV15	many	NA	TGTGCCACCAGCAGGGGAAGCAATCAGCCCCAGCATTTT	CATSRGSNQPQHF
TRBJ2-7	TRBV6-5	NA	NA	TGTGCCAGCAGTTATAGGCCGGATAGCTCCTACGAGCAGTACTTC	CASSYRPDSSYEQYF
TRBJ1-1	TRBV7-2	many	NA	TGTGCCAGCAGCTTAATGGGCGCGGGGAACACTGAAGCTTTCTTT	CASSLMGAGNTEAFF
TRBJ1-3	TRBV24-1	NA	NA	TGTGCCACCAGTGAGAAACAGGGTTACGGAAACACCATATATTTT	CATSEKQGYGNTIYF
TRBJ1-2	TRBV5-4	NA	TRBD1	TGTGCCAGCATCAAACAGGGGGCATACGGAGGCTACACCTTC	CASIKQGAYGGYTF
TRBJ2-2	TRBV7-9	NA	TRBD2	TGTGCCAGCAGCCGCATCGGCGGGGGGCTGTTTTTT	CASSRIGGGLFF
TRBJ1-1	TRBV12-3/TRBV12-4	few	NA	TGTGCCAGCAGTCAAGACACCATGAACACTGAAGCTTTCTTT	CASSQDTMNTEAFF
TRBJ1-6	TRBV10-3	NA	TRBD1	TGTGCCAGCAGGTTAATGTGGGACAGGGTTAATTCACCCCTCCACTTT	CASRLMWDRVNSPLHF
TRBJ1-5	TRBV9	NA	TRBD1	TGTGCCAGCAGCGGGACAGGGTTAAATTCACCCCAGCATTTT	CASSGTGLNSPQHF
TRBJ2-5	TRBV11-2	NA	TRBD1	TGTGCCAGCAGCCCTACCGGGACAGGGGGCTACGTGAACTTC	CASSPTGTGGYVNF
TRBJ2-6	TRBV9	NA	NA	TGTGCCAGCAGCGTAGAGCCGGGATACTCTGGGGCCAACGTCCTGACTTTC	CASSVEPGYSGANVLTF
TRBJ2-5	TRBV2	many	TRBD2	TGCGCCAGCAGTGAGGGACTAGCGGGGCAAGAGACCCAGTACTTC	CASSEGLAGQETQYF
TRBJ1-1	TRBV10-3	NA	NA	TGTGCCACAGGGGTCACGAACACTGAAGCTTTCTTT	CATGVTNTEAFF
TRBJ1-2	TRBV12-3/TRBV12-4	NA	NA	TGTGCCACCAGCCGGGACCTTCTGGGCTACACCTTC	CATSRDLLGYTF
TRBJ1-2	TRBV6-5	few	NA	TGTGCCAGCAGTGAAGCGCAGGGCTGGGGCTATGGCTACACCTTC	CASSEAQGWGYGYTF
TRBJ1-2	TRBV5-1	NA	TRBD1	TGCGCCAGCAGTTGGACAGGGAGCGGCTACACCTTC	CASSWTGSGYTF
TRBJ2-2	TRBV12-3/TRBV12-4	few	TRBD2	TGTGCCAGCAGCGCTAGCGGGGGGGCCGTCGGGGAGCTGTTTTTT	CASSASGGAVGELFF
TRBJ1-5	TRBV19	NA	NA	TGTGCCAGTAGTCCCCGGGACAAGGGAAGGCAGCCCCAGCATTTT	CASSPRDKGRQPQHF
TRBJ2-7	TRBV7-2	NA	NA	TGTGCCAGCAGCCAAGACGTCAGAACCCCTCAGGGCTACGAGCAGTACTTC	CASSQDVRTPQGYEQYF